The 20 T cell receptor beta chains in this list originate from one sample, sequenced in a study of blood T cells in healthy people across ages. Using a J-beta primer mix together with a sample-barcoded 5' primer, a second PCR was run for about 6 to 11 cycles. A single record per CDR3 protein comes from TCRdb applying MiXCR to the 5' RACE reads. The sample holds around 800,000 distinct CDR3 sequences, around 42% seen once. Material for sequencing was blood. These receptors were taken from a man aged 55 to 70 in good health.

The rearrangement joins TRBV7-2 to TRBJ2-7, with TRBD2 as a possible D gene (5 bases). CDR3 size: 14 residues. CDR1 and CDR2 (germline): SGHTA, FQGNSA. Trimming shortened V by 3 bases and J by 2 bases, and 11 bases separated the two germline ends. The CDR3 nucleotides read TGTGCCAGCAGCTTCCAGGACTGGGCCTACGAGCAGTACTTC. As protein: CASSFQDWAYEQYF.

This clonotype was picked up a small number of times. The chain joins TRBV24-1 to TRBJ2-5; D call uncertain. V lost 2 bases, J lost 7 bases, and 13 bases lay in between. This CDR3 has 14 residues. The germline CDR1 and CDR2 sequences are KGHDR and SFDVKD. The CDR3 spells CATSDSAAPGTQYF. CDR3 nucleotide sequence: TGTGCCACCAGTGATTCGGCAGCTCCGGGGACCCAGTACTTC.

This clonotype was seen more than once but under ten times. The chain couples TRBV7-2 to TRBJ2-1; D gene ambiguous. This CDR3 is 17 amino acids long. Per the germline V gene, CDR1 is SGHTA and CDR2 is FQGNSA. Between the trimmed V and J ends, which lost 5 bases and 0 bases, there was a span of 17 bases. DNA for the CDR3: TGTGCCAGCAGCCCGAAGTGGGCCTCCAGCTCCTACAATGAGCAGTTCTTC. The encoded protein is CASSPKWASSSYNEQFF.

J is TRBJ2-7 and V is TRBV7-2, with D uncertain. V dropped 3 bases and J dropped 0 bases, with 9 bases sitting between them. Germline CDR1 SGHTA, CDR2 FQGNSA. The CDR3 sequence is 14 residues long. The CDR3 bases are TGTGCCAGCAGCTTTGACGTGAGCTCCTACGAGCAGTACTTC. Protein: CASSFDVSSYEQYF.

This sequence joins TRBV6-2 or TRBV6-3 and TRBJ1-2, with D uncertain. Per the germline V gene, CDR1 is MNHEY and CDR2 is SVGEGT. CDR3 size: 14 residues. V gave up 0 bases and J gave up 3 bases, with 8 bases separating them. For the CDR3, the DNA is TGTGCCAGCAGTTACTCGGCAGGTTACTATGGCTACACCTTC. Translated: CASSYSAGYYGYTF.

The CDR3 loop is CASRWSRDSGYYGYTF. DNA of the CDR3: TGTGCCAGCAGGTGGTCCCGGGACAGTGGATACTATGGCTACACCTTC. The chain is built from TRBV5-6 and TRBJ1-2; 7 bases agree with TRBD1. Germline assignment: CDR1 SGHDT and CDR2 YYEEEE. The CDR3 spans 16 residues. J gave up 3 bases and V 5 bases, and 13 bases lay outside the gene matches.

A few counts support this clonotype. The CDR3 DNA reads TGTGCCAGCAGCTTAGTCGGGGGTCAGGATGGCTACACCTTC. This gives the protein CASSLVGGQDGYTF. The chain has TRBV7-2 and TRBJ1-2; possibly TRBD1 for D (5 bases). Trimming left V 1 base short and J 6 bases short, with 12 bases between. This CDR3 spans 14 amino acids. Germline V lookup: CDR1 SGHTA, CDR2 FQGNSA.

The CDR3 DNA sequence: TGTGCCAGCAGTTATCAGGGAAACTCCTACAATGAGCAGTACTTC. Protein: CASSYQGNSYNEQYF. The chain carries TRBV5-5 and TRBJ2-7, with D possibly TRBD1 on 5 matching bases. Trimming left V 5 bases short and J 7 bases short, with 22 bases between. This CDR3 region has 15 residues. Germline-derived CDR1 and CDR2 are SGHKS and YYEKEE (reference sequence).

The chain has TRBV9 and TRBJ2-7; 10 bases map to TRBD2. CDR1 is SGDLS, CDR2 YYNGEE, per germline. V shed 0 bases and J 0 bases; nucleotides not matched to a gene: 6. The CDR3 extends over 17 amino acids. The CDR3 DNA reads TGTGCCAGCAGCGTAGGACTAGCGGGCGCAAGCTCCTACGAGCAGTACTTC. It yields the protein CASSVGLAGASSYEQYF.

The chain links TRBV12-3 or TRBV12-4 to TRBJ2-7; D is perhaps TRBD1 (6 bases). The CDR3 runs 14 residues. V was trimmed by 5 bases and J by 3 bases, leaving 14 bases between them. The DNA of the CDR3 is TGTGCCAGCAGTAAGGGGGTCGGAGACTACGAGCAGTACTTC. This gives the protein CASSKGVGDYEQYF.

V gene TRBV12-3 or TRBV12-4 combines with J gene TRBJ2-1, with a possible D match to TRBD2 (6 bases). Trimming removed 6 bases from V and 6 bases from J, with 18 bases in between. The CDR3 extends over 15 amino acids. The CDR3 region has the DNA TGTGCCAGCAGCTCCCACGGGGGTACCACCAATGAGCAGTTCTTC. Its protein product is CASSSHGGTTNEQFF.

The sample holds many counts of this clonotype. The chain links TRBV7-3 to TRBJ2-1; D tentatively reads TRBD1 or TRBD2 (5 bases each). The CDR3 is made up of 15 amino acids. The V gene lost 2 bases and the J gene lost 3 bases, with 11 bases spanning the gap. Germline CDR1 reads SGHTA; CDR2 reads FQGTGA. The CDR3 region is CASSLEGSGYNEQFF. CDR3 in DNA: TGTGCCAGCAGCTTAGAGGGGTCGGGCTACAATGAGCAGTTCTTC. The full variable domain, with the rest looked up from reference TRBV7-3 and TRBJ2-1, is GAGVSQTPSNKVTEKGKYVELRCDPISGHTALYWYRQSLGQGPEFLIYFQGTGAADDSGLPNDRFFAVRPEGSVSTLKIQRTERGDSAVYLCASSLEGSGYNEQFFGPGTRLTVL.

This clonotype was picked up many times. The chain carries TRBV29-1 and TRBJ2-7; D is possibly TRBD1 or TRBD2 (5 bases each). From germline, CDR1 is SQVTM and CDR2 ANQGSEA. The CDR3 totals 13 residues. The V and J ends lost 1 base and 4 bases respectively, with 11 bases between them. DNA of the CDR3: TGCAGCGTTGAAGGTAAAGGGACGTACGAGCAGTACTTC. Its protein is CSVEGKGTYEQYF.

This clonotype showed up just a few times. CDR3 nucleotide sequence: TGTGCCAGCAGCATCGACAGGACTGGGAGTGAAAAACTGTTTTTT. Amino acids: CASSIDRTGSEKLFF. The V gene is TRBV7-9, the J gene TRBJ1-4; TRBD1 might be the D (6 bases). The CDR3 length is 15 residues. Germline V CDR1 and CDR2: SEHNR, FQNEAQ (reference sequence). The germline V and J ends were trimmed by 5 bases and 7 bases, with 17 bases remaining between them.

The chain carries TRBV7-8 and TRBJ2-7; TRBD2 might be the D (6 bases). Germline CDR1 is SGHVS and CDR2 is FQNEAQ. The CDR3 runs 15 residues. Between the trimmed V and J ends, which lost 5 bases and 5 bases, there was a span of 19 bases. The chain's CDR3 is CASSPVQVAADEQYF. The CDR3 nucleotides read TGTGCCAGCAGCCCAGTCCAAGTAGCGGCGGACGAGCAGTACTTC.

The chain employs TRBV9 and TRBJ2-5; D possibly corresponds to TRBD2 (5 bases). Trimming removed 0 bases at V and 6 bases at J, with 12 bases between. The CDR3 contains 14 residues. Germline V gene sequence: CDR1 SGDLS, CDR2 YYNGEE. The CDR3: CASSVESSGKTQYF. The CDR3 DNA sequence: TGTGCCAGCAGCGTAGAATCCAGCGGTAAGACCCAGTACTTC.

This chain uses TRBV4-1 with TRBJ1-4, with D possibly TRBD1 on 5 matching bases. Per germline, CDR1 MGHRA and CDR2 YSYEKL. CDR3 length: 15 amino acids. Deletions cut 7 bases from V and 7 bases from J, with 19 bases between. CDR3 DNA sequence: TGCGCCAGCACCACTCTAGAGGGTAGGGGTGAAAAACTGTTTTTT. Residues: CASTTLEGRGEKLFF.

A word on this clonotype: It is unclear where the CDR3 begins or ends on the DNA, so no DNA is shown, and the CDR3 is as TCRdb lists it. CDR3: CASSILDAQETQYF. The chain recombines TRBV2 with TRBJ2-5. Germline CDR1 SNHLY, CDR2 FYNNEI. Counting both end residues, the CDR3 totals 14 amino acids.

As concerns this clonotype: One end of the junction fails to match germline, which may point to a read error. This chain joins TRBV7-2 and TRBJ2-3; D may be TRBD2 (5 bases). Germline V gene data show CDR1 as SGHTA and CDR2 as FQGNSA. The CDR3 runs 15 residues. The CDR3 protein is CANSLERTSSDTQYF. Here the CDR3 DNA reads TGTGCCAACAGCTTAGAGCGTACTAGTTCCGATACGCAGTATTTT.

This clonotype has just a few counts. This chain uses TRBV29-1 with TRBJ2-1, with D perhaps TRBD2 (7 bases). Per the germline V gene, CDR1 is SQVTM and CDR2 is ANQGSEA. The ends were cut back, 7 bases at V and 7 bases at J, with 17 bases in the middle. CDR3 length: 13 amino acids. The CDR3 region is CSGTRGARNEQFF. The DNA for the CDR3 is TGCAGCGGCACCCGGGGGGCCAGGAATGAGCAGTTCTTC.